The next 15 T cell receptor beta chains were all read from a single sample in a study of blood T cell repertoires in COVID-19. Sequenced by immunoSEQ multiplex PCR; TCRdb stores in-frame clones only, minus some. The sample yields approximately 170,000 clones, 65% to 80% seen once. The specimen was peripheral blood. Receptor source: a woman in her forties or fifties with acute or convalescent COVID-19.

This chain joins TRBV30 and TRBJ2-1; D is perhaps TRBD1 (6 bases). Trimming pared 3 bases from V and 4 bases from J, leaving 19 bases between. Germline V lookup: CDR1 GTSNPN, CDR2 SVGIG (reference sequence). This CDR3 is 16 amino acids long. CDR3 amino acids: CAWSPTQGHLYNEQFF. CDR3 coding DNA: TGTGCCTGGAGCCCAACTCAGGGACACTTATACAATGAGCAGTTCTTC.

This clone has just a few counts. The V call is TRBV9, the J call TRBJ2-3, with TRBD2 identical over 11 bases. This CDR3 comprises 18 residues. Per germline, CDR1 SGDLS and CDR2 YYNGEE. V lost 1 base to trimming and J lost 2 bases; unmatched junction nucleotides: 9. The CDR3 coding sequence is TGTGCCAGCAGCGTATCTTCCGATAGCGGGGGGGCCACAGATACGCAGTATTTT. Translating gives CASSVSSDSGGATDTQYF.

The chain combines TRBV28 with TRBJ1-5; 7 positions match TRBD1. This CDR3 has 16 residues. The germline CDR1 and CDR2 sequences are MDHEN and SYDVKM. V was pared by 6 bases and J by 1 base, with 9 bases of the junction left unmatched. The CDR3 is CASSMSTGVSNQPQHF. CDR3 nucleotides: TGTGCCAGCAGCATGAGCACAGGGGTAAGCAATCAGCCCCAGCATTTT.

The V and J genes are TRBV24-1 and TRBJ1-3; D is perhaps TRBD1 (6 bases). Trimming cost V 3 bases and J 0 bases, with 20 bases left between them. In germline, CDR1 is KGHDR, CDR2 SFDVKD. The CDR3 covers 19 residues. In DNA form, the CDR3 reads TGTGCCACCAGTGATCCCGGGGACAAGTCCGAGTACTCTGGAAACACCATATATTTT. It yields the protein CATSDPGDKSEYSGNTIYF.

This rearrangement joins TRBV29-1 to TRBJ1-5; TRBD1 matches at 7 bases. From germline, CDR1 is SQVTM and CDR2 ANQGSEA. The CDR3 sequence is 13 residues long. With V trimmed by 5 bases and J by 6 bases, 7 bases remained unmatched. The CDR3 sequence: CSVTTGLGQPQHF. The CDR3 DNA follows: TGCAGCGTTACGACAGGGTTGGGTCAGCCCCAGCATTTT.

On this clone itself: At one boundary the junction diverges from the germline segment, which might be a read error. The chain carries TRBV13 and TRBJ2-5; maybe TRBD2 (6 bases). The CDR3 length is 14 residues. Per the germline V gene, CDR1 is PRHDT and CDR2 is FYEKMQ (reference sequence). In DNA, the CDR3 is TGTGCCAGCAGTTTAGGAAAGGGAGGCGAGACCCAGTACTTC. Translating it yields CASSLGKGGETQYF.

The V and J genes are TRBV6-1 and TRBJ1-3; D is perhaps TRBD1 (5 bases). The CDR3 consists of 15 residues. The germline CDR1 and CDR2 sequences are MNHNS and SASEGT. V lost 1 base, J lost 2 bases, and 9 bases lay in between. The CDR3 is CASSEEGLAGNTIYF. As DNA, the CDR3 is TGTGCCAGCAGTGAAGAGGGGCTTGCTGGAAACACCATATATTTT.

This chain links TRBV5-6 with TRBJ2-7; tentative D call: TRBD2 (7 bases). Germline-derived CDR1 and CDR2 are SGHDT and YYEEEE. CDR3 length: 14 residues. V was pared by 2 bases and J by 5 bases, with 14 bases between. The CDR3 reads CASSFPGGLNEQYF. The CDR3 DNA sequence: TGTGCCAGCAGCTTCCCCGGGGGGCTGAACGAGCAGTACTTC.

The V gene is TRBV24-1, the J gene TRBJ2-1, with TRBD2 matching 15 bases. Germline CDR1 KGHDR, CDR2 SFDVKD. Unmatched junction bases numbered 6, after V lost 0 bases and J lost 1 base. This CDR3 comprises 20 residues. This CDR3 reads CATSDLRGLAGGRSYNEQFF. CDR3 coding DNA: TGTGCCACCAGTGATTTGCGAGGACTAGCGGGGGGGCGGTCCTACAATGAGCAGTTCTTC.

V is TRBV29-1 and J is TRBJ2-3; D ambiguous. The V end was cut by 3 bases, the J end by 0 bases, with 7 bases between. Germline V gene sequence: CDR1 SQVTM, CDR2 ANQGSEA. CDR3 size: 13 residues. The CDR3 loop is CSVDILSTDTQYF. Here the CDR3 DNA reads TGCAGCGTTGATATACTAAGCACAGATACGCAGTATTTT.

This clone was seen a single time. This rearrangement joins TRBV18 to TRBJ1-1, with 7 bases that match TRBD1. The junction had 5 bases not matched to a gene; V was cut back by 1 base and J by 3 bases. This CDR3 has 15 amino acids. Germline CDR1 and CDR2: KGHSH and LQKENI. The CDR3 region has the DNA TGTGCCAGCTCACCACGGAGGGGGCGGGACACTGAAGCTTTCTTT. Protein product: CASSPRRGRDTEAFF.

On this clone itself: Relative to the germline gene, one junction end is altered; a read error may explain this. The rearrangement joins TRBV24-1 to TRBJ2-1, with TRBD2 identical over 9 bases. Looked up from germline, CDR1 is KGHDR and CDR2 is SFDVKD. The CDR3 has 15 residues. The CDR3 nucleotides are TGTGCCACCAGTGGTTTGGCGGGGGGGATTAATGAGCAGTTCTTC. Translated, it gives CATSGLAGGINEQFF.

The V gene is TRBV25-1, the J gene TRBJ2-7; D possibly corresponds to TRBD2 (6 bases). The CDR3 length is 14 residues. In germline, CDR1 is MGHDK, CDR2 SYGVNS. V was trimmed by 8 bases and J by 6 bases, leaving 20 bases between them. The CDR3 here is CASSPRGTVSEQYF. The CDR3 region has the DNA TGTGCCAGCTCCCCCCGGGGGACGGTGAGCGAGCAGTACTTC.

This clone turned up a few times. The CDR3 DNA reads TGTGCCAGCAGTTTACCTCCCGGGACTTCTTCCTACGAGCAGTACTTC. Its translation: CASSLPPGTSSYEQYF. The V call is TRBV28, the J call TRBJ2-7, with a weak D call TRBD2 (6 bases). CDR1 and CDR2 (germline): MDHEN, SYDVKM. V lost 2 bases to trimming and J lost 1 base, with 15 bases between them. The CDR3 contains 16 residues.

This clone was found once. J is TRBJ2-7 and V is TRBV20-1; D is ambiguous. Germline assignment: CDR1 DFQATT and CDR2 SNEGSKA (reference sequence). The V end was cut by 7 bases, the J end by 1 base, with 5 bases between. CDR3 length: 10 residues. CDR3 sequence: CSVQSYEQYF. CDR3 nucleotide sequence: TGCAGTGTACAGTCCTACGAGCAGTACTTC.